The clone carrying this T cell receptor beta chain has more than one count but fewer than ten. Its target is unknown. The data were obtained in a study of Ad26.COV2.S vaccination and SARS-CoV-2 variants. Study outcomes and limitations: Following vaccination, spike-specific CD8+ and CD4+ T cell responses reportedly exhibited substantial breadth. The placebo group had lower spike-specific TCR breadth than the vaccine recipients did.

Unmatched junction bases numbered 4, after V lost 4 bases and J lost 6 bases. There are 15 residues in the CDR3. Germline V gene sequence: CDR1 LNHDA, CDR2 SQIVND (reference sequence). Noted treatment: 19 received Ad26.COV2.S at low or high dose, single or two shots; about five received placebo; per-sample allocation not given. Day 63 after the first vaccine or placebo injection was the time point for sampling. Libraries were prepared by immunoSEQ multiplex PCR; TCRdb keeps only in-frame clonotypes and omits some of them. The sample has about 350,000 clones, roughly 85% seen once. The TCR was taken from a person aged 18-65 years who received the Ad26.COV2.S COVID-19 vaccine or a placebo. This sequence joins TRBV19 and TRBJ2-1; 12 bases line up with TRBD2. The sequencing here drew on peripheral blood, taken in a trial of Ad26.COV2.S vaccine versus placebo. Here the CDR3 DNA reads TGTGCCAGTAGTACGCTAGCGGGAGGGTTCAATGAGCAGTTCTTC. This codes for CASSTLAGGFNEQFF.